The 7 T cell receptor beta chains below come from one sample, sequenced in a study of radiotherapy plus CTLA-4 blockade in lung cancer. This table comes from immunoSEQ multiplex PCR, and its TCRdb copy is limited to in-frame clones, with some not included. The sample has more than 90,000 clones, 81% seen once. The sequenced sample was peripheral blood, obtained from a patient treated with radiotherapy plus ipilimumab. The receptors derive from a human donor with non-small cell lung cancer that progressed on radiotherapy plus ipilimumab. Some clones in this sample may be carry-over from other donors' samples.

J is TRBJ1-5 and V is TRBV4-1, with no clear D. This CDR3 spans 17 amino acids. Germline V CDR1 and CDR2: MGHRA, YSYEKL. With 1 base removed from V and 4 bases from J, the gap between germline ends came to 17 bases. DNA of the CDR3: TGCGCCAGCAGCCAAGTTAAGGACTCGGAATTTAATCAGCCCCAGCATTTT. It is translated as CASSQVKDSEFNQPQHF.

The gene calls are TRBV6-6 and TRBJ2-2; D is unresolved. The CDR3 is 12 residues long. The V end lost 4 bases, the J end lost 2 bases, and 2 bases lay between the germline ends. Germline V gene data show CDR1 as MNHNY and CDR2 as SVGAGI (reference sequence). Here the CDR3 DNA reads TGTGCCAGCAGTTTTAACACCGGGGAGCTGTTTTTT. Encoded protein: CASSFNTGELFF.

This chain links TRBV5-4 with TRBJ2-1; D possibly corresponds to TRBD1 (6 bases). The V gene lost 2 bases and the J gene lost 3 bases, with 12 bases spanning the gap. The CDR3 covers 15 residues. The germline gives CDR1 SGHNT, CDR2 YYREEE (reference sequence). CDR3 DNA: TGTGCCAGCAGCTTTCCAGGGGCAATCTACAATGAGCAGTTCTTC. Its translation: CASSFPGAIYNEQFF.

The rearrangement uses TRBV28 and TRBJ2-1; D possibly corresponds to TRBD1 (5 bases). CDR1 is MDHEN, CDR2 SYDVKM, per germline. Trimming stripped 6 bases from V and 0 bases from J, with 12 bases between. This CDR3 is 15 amino acids long. The CDR3 region has the DNA TGTGCCAGCAGGCTATCAGGGCACTCCTACAATGAGCAGTTCTTC. This encodes CASRLSGHSYNEQFF.

V gene TRBV15 combines with J gene TRBJ1-1; the match to TRBD1 covers 7 bases. The CDR3 loop spans 12 amino acids. The trim removed 3 bases at V and 8 bases at J, leaving 3 bases unmatched. The germline CDR1 and CDR2 sequences are LNHNV and YYDKDF (reference sequence). The CDR3 loop is CATSSGDSEAFF. CDR3 in DNA: TGTGCCACCAGCAGTGGGGACAGCGAAGCTTTCTTT.

This sequence joins TRBV5-4 and TRBJ2-5; 9 nucleotides align to TRBD2. CDR3 length equals 16 residues. Germline V CDR1 and CDR2: SGHNT, YYREEE (reference sequence). J lost 5 bases, V lost 6 bases, and 14 bases had no gene match. The CDR3 DNA is TGTGCCAGCACCAACGCTAGCGGGGCCTCAGGGGAGACCCAGTACTTC. The encoded protein is CASTNASGASGETQYF.

Note on this clone: In the same sample, other DNA sequences code for this CDR3. The CDR3 DNA reads TGTGCCAGCAGTGAAAGTACAGGGGATCAGCCCCAGCATTTT. This codes for CASSESTGDQPQHF. V gene TRBV2 combines with J gene TRBJ1-5, with TRBD1 identical over 7 bases. CDR1 and CDR2 (germline): SNHLY, FYNNEI. The J segment lost 5 bases and the V segment lost 2 bases, leaving 3 bases of the junction unmatched. The CDR3 contains 14 residues. Using reference TRBV2 and TRBJ1-5 for the parts outside the CDR3, the full variable domain is EPEVTQTPSHQVTQMGQEVILRCVPISNHLYFYWYRQILGQKVEFLVSFYNNEISEKSEIFDDQFSVERPDGSNFTLKIRSTKLEDSAMYFCASSESTGDQPQHFGDGTRLSIL.